This T cell receptor beta chain was sequenced in a study of long-term antiretroviral therapy in people with HIV. Study-wide background: The earliest samples came from an era when ART typically awaited falling CD4 counts.

The CDR3 loop spans 13 amino acids. Germline lookup yields CDR1 SGHAT and CDR2 FQNNGV. Trimming took 4 bases from V and 0 from J, leaving 4 bases between them. About this clone: Its cognate antigen is unknown.

Survey-level immunoSEQ v3.0 assays were run. Clones were sequenced by immunoSEQ multiplex PCR, and TCRdb holds only the in-frame ones, with some missing. The sample holds 35,000 to 40,000 clones, 80% to 90% seen once. Study conclusions and caveats: HIV repertoire CDR3 lengths ranged less widely than those of controls.

The rearrangement uses TRBV11-2 and TRBJ1-3; no reliable D call. This TCR came from a man younger than 35 with HIV. The sample consisted of unsorted PBMCs, taken 2.2 years after starting antiretroviral therapy. CDR3 sequence (DNA): TGTGCCAGCAGCTCCGGCTCTGGAAACACCATATATTTT. Residues: CASSSGSGNTIYF.